The following is a T cell receptor (beta chain) sequence with its context. Its antigen is unknown. The data belong to a study of graft-versus-host responses after intestinal transplantation. Looking at the study overall: Recipients across the board were started on anti-thymocyte globulin induction, then kept on tacrolimus and steroids for roughly 3 years.

Libraries were prepared by immunoSEQ multiplex PCR; TCRdb keeps only in-frame clonotypes and omits some of them. Among about 99,000 clones, roughly 93% were seen once, and the ten largest hold approximately 1%. This CDR3 region has 12 residues. Germline V lookup: CDR1 SEHNR, CDR2 FQNEAQ (reference sequence). Trimming shortened V by 8 bases and J by 7 bases, and 14 bases separated the two germline ends. The clonotype originates from a human donor who received an intestinal transplant. J is TRBJ1-1 and V is TRBV7-9; D unclear. The material sequenced was unstimulated CD8+ T cells sorted from spleen or lymph node cells, taken before intestinal transplant. In DNA form, the CDR3 reads TGTGCCAGCTTCTCAGGAAAGAATGAAGCTTTCTTT. Translated: CASFSGKNEAFF.